These 20 T cell receptor beta chains were all obtained from the same sample, sequenced in a study of blood T cell repertoires in COVID-19. Produced via immunoSEQ multiplex PCR; TCRdb's table is partial and in-frame only. The table shows roughly 120,000 clones, with 65% to 80% occurring only once. The sample taken for sequencing was peripheral blood. These TCRs come from a woman in her sixties with acute or convalescent COVID-19.

The CDR3 DNA sequence: TGTGCCAGCAGCTCCCAACCGTCGACAGGGCACGAGCAGTACTTC. Encoded protein: CASSSQPSTGHEQYF. The V gene is TRBV7-9, the J gene TRBJ2-7, with 7 nucleotides matching TRBD1. V was clipped by 4 bases and J by 5 bases; unmatched bases: 11. In germline, CDR1 is SEHNR, CDR2 FQNEAQ (reference sequence). CDR3 size: 15 residues.

In nucleotides, the CDR3 is TGTGCCAGCAGCTCAGGGACAGCAGCCAACGTCCTGACTTTC. The encoded protein is CASSSGTAANVLTF. This chain joins TRBV3-1 (or the pseudogene TRBV3-2) and TRBJ2-6; 7 bases are a match to TRBD1. The V and J ends lost 5 bases and 7 bases, in that order; junction bases with no gene match: 5. The CDR3 is made up of 14 amino acids. Germline assignment: CDR1 LGHDT and CDR2 YNNKEL (reference sequence).

This clone was seen only once. V gene TRBV2 combines with J gene TRBJ2-4, with 8 nucleotides matching TRBD1. Germline loops: CDR1 SNHLY, CDR2 FYNNEI. The V and J ends lost 4 bases and 1 base, in that order; junction bases with no gene match: 3. The CDR3 consists of 15 residues. The chain's CDR3 is CASSGDRGAKNIQYF. CDR3 sequence (DNA): TGTGCCAGCAGTGGTGACAGGGGTGCCAAAAACATTCAGTACTTC.

CDR3 amino acids: CASSQASRIGELFF. In DNA, the CDR3 is TGTGCCAGCAGCCAAGCTAGCAGGATCGGGGAGCTGTTTTTT. The rearrangement joins TRBV14 to TRBJ2-2; a possible D gene is TRBD2 (5 bases). The CDR3 length is 14 residues. Trimming removed 1 base from V and 7 bases from J, with 10 bases in between. From germline, CDR1 is SGHDN and CDR2 FVKESK.

V is TRBV10-1 and J is TRBJ1-3, with TRBD1 identical over 10 bases. V was clipped by 2 bases and J by 4 bases; unmatched bases: 5. The germline V gene has CDR1 WNHNN and CDR2 SYGVQD (reference sequence). The length of the CDR3 is 16 residues. The CDR3 loop is CASSEGDRGEGNTIYF. The DNA for the CDR3 is TGCGCCAGCAGTGAGGGGGACAGGGGCGAAGGAAACACCATATATTTT.

The chain is built from TRBV5-4 and TRBJ2-5; TRBD2 aligns across 7 bases. This CDR3 is 16 amino acids long. Per germline, CDR1 SGHNT and CDR2 YYREEE (reference sequence). With V trimmed by 1 base and J by 5 bases, 11 bases remained unmatched. This chain's CDR3 is CASSLNSRLASETQYF. The CDR3 DNA reads TGTGCCAGCAGCTTGAATTCCCGACTAGCTAGCGAGACCCAGTACTTC.

This clone was seen ten or more times. V and J are TRBV5-1 and TRBJ1-2; TRBD1 agrees at 7 bases. The germline gives CDR1 SGHRS, CDR2 YFSETQ. The CDR3 covers 14 residues. V was clipped by 1 base and J by 7 bases; unmatched bases: 7. The CDR3, as DNA: TGCGCCAGCAGCTTGCTAGGGGACAGCGTTGGCTACACCTTC. This gives the protein CASSLLGDSVGYTF.

This clone was recorded only once. This rearrangement joins TRBV5-6 to TRBJ1-1, with D possibly being TRBD1 (5 bases). The V end was cut by 5 bases, the J end by 10 bases, with 21 bases between. The germline V gene encodes CDR1 SGHDT and CDR2 YYEEEE. This CDR3 is 14 amino acids long. The CDR3 loop is CASRRDSSFVGAFF. The CDR3 DNA sequence: TGTGCCAGCAGAAGGGACTCGTCCTTTGTCGGAGCTTTCTTT.

The V and J genes are TRBV12-3 or TRBV12-4 and TRBJ2-7, with a tentative D call TRBD2 (5 bases). Trimming pared 4 bases from V and 3 bases from J, leaving 7 bases between. The CDR3 totals 12 residues. This chain's CDR3 is CASSSGSYEQYF. CDR3 DNA sequence: TGTGCCAGCAGTTCTGGGAGCTACGAGCAGTACTTC.

The chain couples TRBV7-2 to TRBJ1-6; tentatively, D is TRBD1 (6 bases). V was pared by 5 bases and J by 6 bases, with 14 bases between. The CDR3 length is 15 residues. Germline V lookup: CDR1 SGHTA, CDR2 FQGNSA. CDR3 sequence reads: CASSQGRASNSPLHF. CDR3 DNA sequence: TGTGCCAGCAGCCAGGGGAGGGCAAGTAATTCACCCCTCCACTTT.

CDR3 region: CASSQVRSIVFF. The DNA for the CDR3 is TGTGCCAGCAGCCAGGTGCGAAGTATAGTGTTTTTT. This sequence joins TRBV4-2 and TRBJ1-4; D ambiguous. V was cut by 3 bases and J by 15 bases, with 14 bases left in between. The CDR3 is made up of 12 amino acids. CDR1 LGHNA and CDR2 YNFKEQ come from the germline V gene.

This chain links TRBV6-5 with TRBJ1-5; D perhaps matches TRBD1 (6 bases). Trimming pared 6 bases from V and 0 bases from J, leaving 9 bases between. CDR3 length equals 14 residues. CDR1 is MNHEY and CDR2 is SVGAGI in the germline V gene. DNA of the CDR3: TGTGCCAGCAGGGACAGTTATAGCAATCAGCCCCAGCATTTT. Protein product: CASRDSYSNQPQHF.

J is TRBJ2-1 and V is TRBV28; TRBD1 matches at 9 bases. Per the germline V gene, CDR1 is MDHEN and CDR2 is SYDVKM. This CDR3 is built from 15 residues. Losses at the gene ends were 4 bases for V and 8 bases for J; bases not matched to a gene: 9. This chain's CDR3 is CASSSSGQGADEQFF. For the CDR3, the DNA is TGTGCCAGCAGTTCATCGGGACAGGGCGCCGATGAGCAGTTCTTC.

The chain couples TRBV3-1 (or the pseudogene TRBV3-2) to TRBJ2-1; 12 bases line up with TRBD1. J lost 6 bases, V lost 1 base, and 7 bases had no gene match. Germline CDR1 LGHDT, CDR2 YNNKEL (reference sequence). The CDR3 extends over 17 amino acids. Here the CDR3 DNA reads TGTGCCAGCAGCCAAGTTGGTGGGACAGGGGGCTCCAATGAGCAGTTCTTC. Amino acids: CASSQVGGTGGSNEQFF.

CDR3 in DNA: TGTGCCAGCAGCTTCTTTGGACAGGGTAGCGGGTCAGGCAAAAACATTCAGTACTTC. It encodes CASSFFGQGSGSGKNIQYF. This chain connects TRBV5-8 to TRBJ2-4; D possibly corresponds to TRBD1 (8 bases). Trimming took 2 bases from V and 3 from J, leaving 24 bases between them. The CDR3 sequence is 19 residues long. Germline CDR1 SGHTS, CDR2 YDEGEE.

The chain couples TRBV19 to TRBJ1-3; D unresolved. V was shortened by 6 bases and J by 8 bases, with 11 bases between the two germline ends. The V gene's germline CDR1 is LNHDA and CDR2 SQIVND (reference sequence). This CDR3 region has 12 residues. The DNA of the CDR3 is TGTGCCAGTAGGAGGATCGGAGACACCATATATTTT. This sequence encodes CASRRIGDTIYF.

The CDR3 DNA sequence: TGTGCCAGCACGGTCTCAACTAATGAAAAACTGTTTTTT. Translated: CASTVSTNEKLFF. This rearrangement joins TRBV6-5 to TRBJ1-4; the D is unclear. This CDR3 spans 13 amino acids. Germline V gene data show CDR1 as MNHEY and CDR2 as SVGAGI. V lost 7 bases to trimming and J lost 0 bases, with 6 bases between them.

This clone was counted between two and nine times. The V and J genes are TRBV6-2 or TRBV6-3 and TRBJ2-7; 9 nucleotides match TRBD2. CDR1 and CDR2 from the germline V gene are MNHEY and SVGEGT. V was pared by 6 bases and J by 3 bases, with 9 bases of the junction left unmatched. CDR3 length: 15 residues. CDR3 in DNA: TGTGCCAGCAGCGACTTGACTAGCGGAAACTACGAGCAGTACTTC. It codes for CASSDLTSGNYEQYF.

This clone was picked up one time. The chain joins TRBV11-2 to TRBJ2-6; tentative D call: TRBD1 (6 bases). The CDR3 has 16 amino acids. V dropped 5 bases and J dropped 4 bases, with 15 bases sitting between them. The V gene's germline CDR1 is SGHAT and CDR2 FQNNGV. CDR3 protein: CASSVHTGSGANVLTF. As DNA, the CDR3 is TGTGCCAGCAGCGTACATACAGGGTCAGGGGCCAACGTCCTGACTTTC. Variable domain in full (rest from reference TRBV11-2 and TRBJ2-6): EAGVAQSPRYKIIEKRQSVAFWCNPISGHATLYWYQQILGQGPKLLIQFQNNGVVDDSQLPKDRFSAERLKGVDSTLKIQPAKLEDSAVYLCASSVHTGSGANVLTFGAGSRLTVL.

This clone was counted between two and nine times. The gene calls are TRBV7-8 and TRBJ2-7; a weak D match, TRBD2 (7 bases). From germline, CDR1 is SGHVS and CDR2 FQNEAQ. V lost 5 bases, J lost 7 bases, and 21 bases lay in between. This CDR3 comprises 15 residues. The CDR3 DNA follows: TGTGCCAGCAGCGAGGGTCGGGGGGCACCTGTGGAGCAGTACTTC. This gives the protein CASSEGRGAPVEQYF.